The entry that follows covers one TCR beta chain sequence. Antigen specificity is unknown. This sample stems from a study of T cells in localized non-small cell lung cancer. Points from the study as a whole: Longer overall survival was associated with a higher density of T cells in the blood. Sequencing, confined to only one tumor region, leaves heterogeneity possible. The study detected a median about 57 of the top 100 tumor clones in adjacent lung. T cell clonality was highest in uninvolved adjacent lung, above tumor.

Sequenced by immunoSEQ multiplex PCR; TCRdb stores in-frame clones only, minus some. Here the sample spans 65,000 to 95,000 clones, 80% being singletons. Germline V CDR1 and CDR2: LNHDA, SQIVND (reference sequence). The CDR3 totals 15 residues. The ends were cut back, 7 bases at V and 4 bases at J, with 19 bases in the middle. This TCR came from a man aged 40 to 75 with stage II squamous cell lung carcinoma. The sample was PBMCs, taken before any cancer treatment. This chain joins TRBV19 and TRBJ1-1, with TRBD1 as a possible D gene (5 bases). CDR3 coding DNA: TGTGCCAGTACCGGGCGGGGCGACTCGGGCACTGAAGCTTTCTTT. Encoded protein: CASTGRGDSGTEAFF.